These T cell receptor beta chains were read from a single sample in a study of blood T cell repertoires in COVID-19. Clones were sequenced by immunoSEQ multiplex PCR, and TCRdb holds only the in-frame ones, with some missing. Of approximately 140,000 clones listed, 85% to 90% are singletons. Material: peripheral blood. The receptors were sampled from a man younger than 35 with COVID-19, enrolled during active disease. CDR3s include the opening cysteine and the closing phenylalanine or tryptophan. Fields, in order: CDR3 protein, CDR3 DNA, clone size, V gene, D gene, J gene. The D gene is left open where the match is weak. Clone size is shown for a subset of rows, as once, few, many or a class of expanded clone.

cdr3_aa: CASSYGHRGTGELFF; cdr3_nt: TGTGCCAGCAGTTATGGCCACCGGGGAACCGGGGAGCTGTTTTTT; clone_size: NA; v_call: TRBV6-2/TRBV6-3; d_call: NA; j_call: TRBJ2-2
cdr3_aa: CASSGTSVPYEQYF; cdr3_nt: TGTGCCAGCAGTGGGACTAGCGTCCCCTACGAGCAGTACTTC; clone_size: NA; v_call: TRBV6-6; d_call: TRBD2; j_call: TRBJ2-7
cdr3_aa: CASSPAAGQSPSVDEQYF; cdr3_nt: TGTGCCAGCAGCCCGGCCGCCGGACAGTCTCCCTCCGTCGACGAGCAGTACTTC; clone_size: NA; v_call: TRBV14; d_call: NA; j_call: TRBJ2-7
cdr3_aa: CARSLKGRQSGTSGRSAEQYF; cdr3_nt: TGTGCCAGAAGCTTGAAAGGGAGACAGTCCGGGACTAGCGGGAGGTCGGCCGAGCAGTACTTC; clone_size: NA; v_call: TRBV5-3; d_call: TRBD2; j_call: TRBJ2-7
cdr3_aa: CASSPTGAFLYEQYF; cdr3_nt: TGTGCCAGCAGCCCGACAGGGGCTTTTTTATACGAGCAGTACTTC; clone_size: once; v_call: TRBV14; d_call: TRBD1; j_call: TRBJ2-7
cdr3_aa: CASSLDLRGEKLFF; cdr3_nt: TGTGCCAGCAGCTTGGATCTCAGGGGTGAAAAACTGTTTTTT; clone_size: once; v_call: TRBV5-4; d_call: NA; j_call: TRBJ1-4
cdr3_aa: CASSGRLAGGPYEQYF; cdr3_nt: TGTGCCAGCAGCGGAAGACTAGCGGGAGGGCCCTACGAGCAGTACTTC; clone_size: NA; v_call: TRBV7-9; d_call: TRBD2; j_call: TRBJ2-7
cdr3_aa: CASSTHRARGTEAFF; cdr3_nt: TGTGCCAGTAGTACCCACAGGGCCCGGGGCACTGAAGCTTTCTTT; clone_size: NA; v_call: TRBV19; d_call: NA; j_call: TRBJ1-1
cdr3_aa: CASSAASGRASEQYF; cdr3_nt: TGTGCCAGTAGCGCCGCTAGCGGGAGAGCTTCCGAGCAGTACTTC; clone_size: NA; v_call: TRBV19; d_call: TRBD2; j_call: TRBJ2-7
cdr3_aa: CASSPGQGSPSTDTQYF; cdr3_nt: TGTGCCAGCAGCCCGGGACAGGGCTCCCCTAGCACAGATACGCAGTATTTT; clone_size: NA; v_call: TRBV7-9; d_call: TRBD1; j_call: TRBJ2-3
cdr3_aa: CASGFVLAGEGEQFF; cdr3_nt: TGTGCTAGTGGTTTTGTCCTAGCGGGAGAGGGGGAGCAGTTCTTC; clone_size: NA; v_call: TRBV12-5; d_call: TRBD2; j_call: TRBJ2-1